The T cell receptor beta chain under discussion was sequenced for a study of CD8 T cells in Susac syndrome. Study outcomes and limitations: The study acknowledged a relatively small number of individuals in its TCR sequencing and HLA analysis.

CD8+ and CD4+ T cells circulating in blood were sequenced for TCR beta. In contrast to the negatively isolated CD8+ and CD4+ T cells, TEMRA cells were FACS-enriched. Concerning this clonotype: Its antigen is not identified.

Germline CDR1 is SGHTA and CDR2 is FQGNSA. V was clipped by 5 bases and J by 3 bases; unmatched bases: 7. The CDR3 contains 15 residues. With random hexamers, reverse transcription was performed on about 0.5 to 1 ug of RNA. immunoSEQ multiplex PCR amplified TCR beta CDR3 across 54 Vbeta, 13 Jbeta. TCRdb re-analysed the immunoSEQ multiplex PCR reads in MiXCR, keeping a single row per CDR3 protein. The sample yields more than 250,000 distinct CDR3 sequences, 92% seen once. This clonotype was obtained from a human donor with multiple sclerosis. This chain joins TRBV7-2 and TRBJ2-3; TRBD2 matches 8 bases. Material: CD4+ T cells from PBMCs. The CDR3 reads CASSNTGGPTDTQYF. As DNA, the CDR3 is TGTGCCAGCAGCAACACGGGAGGGCCAACAGATACGCAGTATTTT.